The 29 T cell receptor beta chains below come from one sample, sequenced in a study of blood T cell repertoires in COVID-19. Method: immunoSEQ multiplex PCR; TCRdb's copy keeps in-frame clones and lacks some. The sample carries some 330,000 clones, 75% to 90% recorded once. Sequencing input: PBMCs or T cells enriched from blood (not recorded which). These receptor sequences come from a woman aged 45-65 years who had recovered from COVID-19.

The chain has TRBV9 and TRBJ1-1, with TRBD1 identical over 7 bases. The germline V gene has CDR1 SGDLS and CDR2 YYNGEE. The CDR3 is made up of 14 amino acids. Losses at the gene ends were 3 bases for V and 5 bases for J; bases not matched to a gene: 7. The CDR3 here is CASSGTQGVTEAFF. The DNA for the CDR3 is TGTGCCAGCAGCGGCACTCAGGGGGTTACTGAAGCTTTCTTT.

The V gene is TRBV13, the J gene TRBJ1-2, with 10 positions matching TRBD1. The length of the CDR3 is 16 residues. Germline V gene data show CDR1 as PRHDT and CDR2 as FYEKMQ (reference sequence). The trim removed 5 bases at V and 3 bases at J, leaving 9 bases unmatched. The DNA for the CDR3 is TGTGCCAGCAGCGCCCGACAGGGGGCGGGGGACTATGGCTACACCTTC. This translates into CASSARQGAGDYGYTF.

This chain uses TRBV4-1 with TRBJ1-5, with 8 positions matching TRBD1. V lost 3 bases and J lost 6; bases outside the gene matches: 13. CDR3 length: 17 amino acids. The germline V gene has CDR1 MGHRA and CDR2 YSYEKL. The CDR3 is CASSHEAVTGDGQPQHF. The CDR3 coding sequence is TGCGCCAGCAGCCACGAAGCTGTGACAGGGGATGGTCAGCCCCAGCATTTT.

The rearrangement links TRBV19 to TRBJ2-2, with D maybe TRBD1 (5 bases). The V gene lost 6 bases and the J gene lost 1 base, with 9 bases spanning the gap. Germline V gene sequence: CDR1 LNHDA, CDR2 SQIVND (reference sequence). CDR3 length: 14 residues. The CDR3 nucleotides read TGTGCCAGTAGGGGGCTAGTGAACACCGGGGAGCTGTTTTTT. Its protein product is CASRGLVNTGELFF. Combining the CDR3 with reference TRBV19 and TRBJ2-2 gives the whole variable domain DGGITQSPKYLFRKEGQNVTLSCEQNLNHDAMYWYRQDPGQGLRLIYYSQIVNDFQKGDIAEGYSVSREKKESFPLTVTSAQKNPTAFYLCASRGLVNTGELFFGEGSRLTVL.

This chain joins TRBV4-3 and TRBJ1-1; D not resolved. V was clipped by 2 bases and J by 6 bases, with 10 bases between them. This CDR3 spans 13 amino acids. Germline loops: CDR1 LGHNA, CDR2 YSLEER. CDR3 sequence reads: CASSQSRGAEAFF. For the CDR3, the DNA is TGCGCCAGCAGCCAAAGCCGGGGAGCTGAAGCTTTCTTT.

The chain has TRBV7-3 and TRBJ2-7; 11 bases are shared with TRBD2. The CDR3 is 15 amino acids. CDR1 and CDR2 from the germline V gene are SGHTA and FQGTGA. The V and J ends lost 6 bases and 7 bases, in that order; junction bases with no gene match: 11. CDR3 coding DNA: TGTGCCAGCAGGGCTACGGGACTAGCGGCGGGAGAGCAGTACTTC. It yields the protein CASRATGLAAGEQYF.

The chain joins TRBV19 to TRBJ1-1; TRBD1 agrees at 9 bases. Germline assignment: CDR1 LNHDA and CDR2 SQIVND (reference sequence). The CDR3 is 14 residues long. V dropped 7 bases and J dropped 1; count of bases not matched to a gene: 4. The CDR3 DNA sequence: TGTGCCAGTATTAAGACAGGGGGGAACACTGAAGCTTTCTTT. Amino acids: CASIKTGGNTEAFF.

The gene calls are TRBV5-6 and TRBJ2-5; tentatively, D is TRBD2 (7 bases). Germline V gene sequence: CDR1 SGHDT, CDR2 YYEEEE. V lost 4 bases and J lost 5, with 15 bases in between. The CDR3 runs 14 residues. The CDR3 DNA sequence: TGTGCCAGCAGCCCGAAGGGGGGGTACGAGACCCAGTACTTC. Translation: CASSPKGGYETQYF.

The V call is TRBV5-8, the J call TRBJ1-5, with TRBD1 as a possible D gene (6 bases). The germline V gene has CDR1 SGHTS and CDR2 YDEGEE. With 1 base removed from V and 1 base from J, the gap between germline ends came to 12 bases. This CDR3 comprises 16 residues. The CDR3, as DNA: TGTGCCAGCAGCTTGAAAGGGGGTCGGAGCAATCAGCCCCAGCATTTT. Translated: CASSLKGGRSNQPQHF.

The chain is built from TRBV28 and TRBJ1-1; 8 positions match TRBD1. In germline, CDR1 is MDHEN, CDR2 SYDVKM. V shed 2 bases and J 6 bases; nucleotides not matched to a gene: 26. The CDR3 consists of 21 residues. The CDR3 DNA reads as TGTGCCAGCAGTTTAATCGGCTTATGGGCTAGGATGGGACAGGCTGCCCCTGAAGCTTTCTTT. This sequence encodes CASSLIGLWARMGQAAPEAFF.

This chain's CDR3 is CASSPGPQGVNYGYTF. Here the CDR3 DNA reads TGTGCCAGCAGCCCGGGACCCCAGGGGGTTAACTATGGCTACACCTTC. The chain has TRBV5-4 and TRBJ1-2, with 7 positions matching TRBD1. The CDR3 runs to 16 residues. Germline CDR1 and CDR2: SGHNT and YYREEE (reference sequence). V lost 4 bases to trimming and J lost 1 base; unmatched junction nucleotides: 10. The variable domain in full, completed from reference TRBV5-4 and TRBJ1-2, reads ETGVTQSPTHLIKTRGQQVTLRCSSQSGHNTVSWYQQALGQGPQFIFQYYREEENGRGNFPPRFSGLQFPNYSSELNVNALELDDSALYLCASSPGPQGVNYGYTFGSGTRLTVV.

The chain recombines TRBV5-1 with TRBJ2-1; 8 bases agree with TRBD2. The CDR3 is made up of 16 amino acids. CDR1 and CDR2 from the germline V gene are SGHRS and YFSETQ. Trimming cost V 3 bases and J 10 bases; bases outside gene matches: 15. The CDR3 loop is CASSSGGGLAGPEQFF. CDR3 nucleotides: TGCGCCAGCAGCTCCGGGGGGGGGCTAGCGGGCCCCGAGCAGTTCTTC.

This clone was seen a single time. V is TRBV5-4 and J is TRBJ1-1; 8 bases are a match to TRBD1. The trim removed 4 bases at V and 3 bases at J, leaving 8 bases unmatched. This CDR3 contains 15 residues. The V gene's germline CDR1 is SGHNT and CDR2 YYREEE (reference sequence). The CDR3 spells CASSPQGAKDTEAFF. In DNA form, the CDR3 reads TGTGCCAGCAGCCCTCAGGGGGCTAAGGACACTGAAGCTTTCTTT.

J is TRBJ1-2 and V is TRBV20-1, with TRBD1 matching 8 bases. Trimming took 4 bases from V and 6 from J; bases not matched to a gene: 1. CDR3 length: 11 residues. Germline V gives CDR1 DFQATT, CDR2 SNEGSKA (reference sequence). The CDR3 DNA reads as TGCAGTGCTAACAGGGGGGATGGCTACACCTTC. It is translated as CSANRGDGYTF.

The rearrangement links TRBV13 to TRBJ1-3; possibly TRBD1 for D (6 bases). Germline CDR1 and CDR2: PRHDT and FYEKMQ (reference sequence). Trimming removed 5 bases at V and 4 bases at J, with 18 bases between. The CDR3 contains 16 residues. The CDR3 reads CASSVRGGGYGNTIYF. In nucleotides, the CDR3 is TGTGCCAGCAGCGTTCGGGGAGGGGGGTACGGAAACACCATATATTTT. The full variable domain, completed using reference TRBV13 and TRBJ1-3, is AAGVIQSPRHLIKEKRETATLKCYPIPRHDTVYWYQQGPGQDPQFLISFYEKMQSDKGSIPDRFSAQQFSDYHSELNMSSLELGDSALYFCASSVRGGGYGNTIYFGEGSWLTVV.

V gene TRBV6-2 or TRBV6-3 combines with J gene TRBJ2-1; D uncertain. This CDR3 has 13 residues. CDR1 is MNHEY, CDR2 SVGEGT, per germline. V shed 2 bases and J shed 4 bases, with 6 bases lying between them. CDR3 sequence: CASSYTLYNEQFF. The CDR3 DNA reads TGTGCCAGCAGTTACACACTATACAATGAGCAGTTCTTC.

The table lists this clone with a count of one. The CDR3 coding sequence is TGTGCCAGCAGTGAAGCTGGAGGGGTCAATCAGCCCCAGCATTTT. It translates to CASSEAGGVNQPQHF. V usage is TRBV6-1 and J usage is TRBJ1-5; possible D gene TRBD1, 5 bases. Germline loops: CDR1 MNHNS, CDR2 SASEGT. V shed 0 bases and J shed 3 bases, with 9 bases lying between them. The CDR3 sequence is 15 residues long.

J is TRBJ1-6 and V is TRBV5-1; D gene uncertain. Trimming took 4 bases from V and 7 from J, leaving 12 bases between them. The germline CDR1 and CDR2 sequences are SGHRS and YFSETQ. This CDR3 comprises 14 residues. The CDR3 protein is CASSLDGENSPLHF. The CDR3 nucleotides are TGCGCCAGCAGCCTGGACGGGGAGAATTCACCCCTCCACTTT.

This clone was seen only once. This sequence joins TRBV30 and TRBJ2-1; maybe TRBD2 (5 bases). The CDR3 is made up of 14 amino acids. CDR1 and CDR2 (germline): GTSNPN, SVGIG (reference sequence). V dropped 2 bases and J dropped 9 bases, with 17 bases sitting between them. In DNA form, the CDR3 reads TGTGCCTGGAGTATCAGTGAAGCGGCGAGTGAGCAGTTCTTC. It specifies CAWSISEAASEQFF.

The chain uses TRBV5-8 and TRBJ2-5; 7 bases are shared with TRBD2. Unmatched junction bases numbered 3, after V lost 5 bases and J lost 2 bases. The CDR3 covers 13 residues. The germline V gene encodes CDR1 SGHTS and CDR2 YDEGEE. CDR3 loop: CASSPSGQETQYF. The DNA for the CDR3 is TGTGCCAGCAGTCCTAGCGGTCAAGAGACCCAGTACTTC.

This clone was observed a few times. Different DNA sequences within this sample yield the same CDR3. The chain couples TRBV5-1 to TRBJ2-2, with 11 positions matching TRBD1. Germline CDR1 reads SGHRS; CDR2 reads YFSETQ. The V and J ends lost 4 bases and 4 bases, in that order; junction bases with no gene match: 0. CDR3 length: 14 residues. The DNA for the CDR3 is TGCGCCAGCAGCGGGACAGGGGGCACCGGGGAGCTGTTTTTT. The encoded protein is CASSGTGGTGELFF. The whole variable domain, remainder taken from reference TRBV5-1 and TRBJ2-2, is KAGVTQTPRYLIKTRGQQVTLSCSPISGHRSVSWYQQTPGQGLQFLFEYFSETQRNKGNFPGRFSGRQFSNSRSEMNVSTLELGDSALYLCASSGTGGTGELFFGEGSRLTVL.

The count of this clone is one. This chain links TRBV14 with TRBJ2-1, with D possibly being TRBD2 (7 bases). CDR1 is SGHDN, CDR2 FVKESK, per germline. The CDR3 contains 13 residues. Trimming removed 5 bases at V and 6 bases at J, with 11 bases between. The CDR3 spells CASSRGGLNEQFF. CDR3 DNA sequence: TGTGCCAGCAGCAGGGGGGGACTCAATGAGCAGTTCTTC.

The chain joins TRBV18 to TRBJ1-2; D is unclear. The germline gives CDR1 KGHSH, CDR2 LQKENI. The CDR3 spans 14 residues. V lost 5 bases and J lost 0, with 10 bases in between. The chain's CDR3 is CASSTQRANYGYTF. CDR3 in DNA: TGTGCCAGCTCAACCCAACGAGCTAACTATGGCTACACCTTC.

The V and J genes are TRBV9 and TRBJ2-3; the D gene is possibly TRBD2 (5 bases). Germline V lookup: CDR1 SGDLS, CDR2 YYNGEE. V was shortened by 3 bases and J by 1 base, with 6 bases between the two germline ends. The CDR3 runs 13 residues. The CDR3 sequence: CASSGSGTDTQYF. DNA of the CDR3: TGTGCCAGCAGCGGTAGCGGCACAGATACGCAGTATTTT.

The chain recombines TRBV6-2 or TRBV6-3 with TRBJ1-2, with 9 bases lining up with TRBD1. Germline V CDR1 and CDR2: MNHEY, SVGEGT. The CDR3 loop spans 16 amino acids. Unmatched junction bases numbered 12, after V lost 6 bases and J lost 4 bases. The CDR3 sequence: CASSRNLGTGTYGYTF. CDR3 coding DNA: TGTGCCAGCAGCCGAAACCTTGGGACAGGGACCTATGGCTACACCTTC.

The chain recombines TRBV3-1 (or the pseudogene TRBV3-2) with TRBJ2-1; D is perhaps TRBD2 (5 bases). CDR3 length: 15 amino acids. Germline V lookup: CDR1 LGHDT, CDR2 YNNKEL (reference sequence). V was pared by 2 bases and J by 4 bases, with 12 bases between. The CDR3: CASSQQGLPYNEQFF. CDR3 bases: TGTGCCAGCAGCCAACAAGGACTCCCATACAATGAGCAGTTCTTC.

This clone was picked up one time. The rearrangement joins TRBV19 to TRBJ1-6; D may be TRBD1 (5 bases). The V gene's germline CDR1 is LNHDA and CDR2 SQIVND (reference sequence). The CDR3 covers 13 residues. V lost 5 bases, J lost 6 bases, and 8 bases lay in between. The CDR3 nucleotides read TGTGCCAGTAGTGACCAGGGTAATTCACCCCTCCACTTT. Translated: CASSDQGNSPLHF.

The rearrangement uses TRBV20-1 and TRBJ1-1; D is unresolved. Germline CDR1 DFQATT, CDR2 SNEGSKA (reference sequence). Between the trimmed V and J ends, which lost 5 bases and 10 bases, there was a span of 11 bases. This CDR3 comprises 10 residues. CDR3 coding DNA: TGCAGTGCTTATCCGGGGAGAGCTTTCTTT. This translates into CSAYPGRAFF.

The chain employs TRBV5-1 and TRBJ2-7, with 10 bases lining up with TRBD1. The CDR3 is 16 residues long. Germline assignment: CDR1 SGHRS and CDR2 YFSETQ. V was clipped by 0 bases and J by 3 bases; unmatched bases: 6. CDR3 region: CASSLGGTGELYEQYF. Written as DNA, the CDR3 is TGCGCCAGCAGCTTGGGCGGGACAGGGGAACTCTACGAGCAGTACTTC. Based on the CDR3 plus reference TRBV5-1 and TRBJ2-7, the full variable domain is KAGVTQTPRYLIKTRGQQVTLSCSPISGHRSVSWYQQTPGQGLQFLFEYFSETQRNKGNFPGRFSGRQFSNSRSEMNVSTLELGDSALYLCASSLGGTGELYEQYFGPGTRLTVT.